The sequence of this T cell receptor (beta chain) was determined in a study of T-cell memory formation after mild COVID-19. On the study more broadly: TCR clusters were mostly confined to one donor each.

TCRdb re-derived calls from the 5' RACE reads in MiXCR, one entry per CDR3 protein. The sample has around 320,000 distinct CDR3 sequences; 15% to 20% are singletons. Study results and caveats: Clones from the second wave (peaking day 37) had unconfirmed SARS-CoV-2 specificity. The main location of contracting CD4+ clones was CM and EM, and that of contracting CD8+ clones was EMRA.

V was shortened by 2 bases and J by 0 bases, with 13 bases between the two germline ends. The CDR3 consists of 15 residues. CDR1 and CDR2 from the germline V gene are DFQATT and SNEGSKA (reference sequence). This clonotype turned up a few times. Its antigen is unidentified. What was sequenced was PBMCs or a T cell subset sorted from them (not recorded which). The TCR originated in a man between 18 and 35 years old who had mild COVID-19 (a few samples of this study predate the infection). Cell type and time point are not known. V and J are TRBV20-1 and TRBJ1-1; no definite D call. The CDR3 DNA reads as TGCAGTGCTAGACCGCCCCGCCCCATGAACACTGAAGCTTTCTTT. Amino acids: CSARPPRPMNTEAFF.